The 8 T cell receptor beta chains below were found in one sample sequenced in a study of cytomegalovirus exposure and HLA in healthy donors. 60 Vbeta and 13 Jbeta primers were used in PCR. Clones were sequenced by immunoSEQ multiplex PCR, and TCRdb holds only the in-frame ones, with some missing. The data show about 140,000 clones, 75% to 90% seen once. The specimen was PBMCs. The source is a man aged 40-55 years in good health and CMV-seronegative.

This chain links TRBV2 with TRBJ2-5; 12 bases line up with TRBD2. V lost 4 bases, J lost 4 bases, and 4 bases stayed unmatched. This CDR3 is built from 15 residues. Germline CDR1 is SNHLY and CDR2 is FYNNEI. CDR3 in amino acids: CASSATSGGGETQYF. CDR3 in DNA: TGTGCCAGCAGTGCGACTAGCGGGGGAGGAGAGACCCAGTACTTC.

The rearrangement uses TRBV30 and TRBJ1-1; D not certain. Germline CDR1 and CDR2: GTSNPN and SVGIG (reference sequence). The CDR3 spans 13 residues. The V end lost 3 bases, the J end lost 0 bases, and 8 bases lay between the germline ends. Here the CDR3 reads CAWRVGLNTEAFF. Here the CDR3 DNA reads TGTGCCTGGAGGGTGGGCCTGAACACTGAAGCTTTCTTT.

In its sample, this clone was seen once. This rearrangement joins TRBV18 to TRBJ2-2; TRBD1 matches 8 bases. The CDR3 length is 16 residues. The J segment lost 2 bases and the V segment lost 4 bases, leaving 6 bases of the junction unmatched. In germline, CDR1 is KGHSH, CDR2 LQKENI. For the CDR3, the DNA is TGTGCCAGCTCACTTTCAGGGGGCCGAAACACCGGGGAGCTGTTTTTT. It codes for CASSLSGGRNTGELFF. Variable domain in full (rest from reference TRBV18 and TRBJ2-2): NAGVMQNPRHLVRRRGQEARLRCSPMKGHSHVYWYRQLPEEGLKFMVYLQKENIIDESGMPKERFSAEFPKEGPSILRIQQVVRGDSAAYFCASSLSGGRNTGELFFGEGSRLTVL.

The sample holds one count of this clone. The J gene is TRBJ2-5, the V gene TRBV5-1; D is possibly TRBD2 (7 bases). In germline, CDR1 is SGHRS, CDR2 YFSETQ. V was shortened by 4 bases and J by 8 bases, with 24 bases between the two germline ends. This CDR3 has 16 amino acids. The CDR3: CASSLQGGGGHDTQYF. CDR3 bases: TGCGCCAGCAGCCTTCAAGGAGGGGGGGGCCACGATACCCAGTACTTC.

V gene TRBV5-1 combines with J gene TRBJ2-7, with TRBD2 as a possible D gene (5 bases). Germline V gene sequence: CDR1 SGHRS, CDR2 YFSETQ. V lost 0 bases to trimming and J lost 4 bases, with 8 bases between them. The CDR3 is 13 residues long. As DNA, the CDR3 is TGCGCCAGCAGCTTGGTACGGGGATACGAGCAGTACTTC. Its translation is CASSLVRGYEQYF.

J is TRBJ2-2 and V is TRBV6-1, with D possibly being TRBD2 (6 bases). The CDR3 length is 15 residues. Germline assignment: CDR1 MNHNS and CDR2 SASEGT. The ends were cut back, 6 bases at V and 0 bases at J, with 11 bases in the middle. CDR3 residues: CASSPEGTNTGELFF. The CDR3 DNA is TGTGCCAGCAGCCCGGAGGGAACGAACACCGGGGAGCTGTTTTTT.

The chain carries TRBV10-1 and TRBJ1-1; 10 nucleotides align to TRBD1. The germline V gene encodes CDR1 WNHNN and CDR2 SYGVQD (reference sequence). V was clipped by 4 bases and J by 0 bases; unmatched bases: 2. This CDR3 contains 15 residues. Written as DNA, the CDR3 is TGCGCCAGCAGTGCGGGACAGGGGTTGAACACTGAAGCTTTCTTT. It translates to CASSAGQGLNTEAFF.

This rearrangement joins TRBV19 to TRBJ2-1, with TRBD1 matching 10 bases. From germline, CDR1 is LNHDA and CDR2 SQIVND (reference sequence). The CDR3 is 15 amino acids. V was clipped by 7 bases and J by 7 bases; unmatched bases: 10. For the CDR3, the DNA is TGTGCCAGTACGAGCGGCGGGACAGGGGAAAATGAGCAGTTCTTC. It translates to CASTSGGTGENEQFF.